This T cell receptor (beta chain) is drawn from a study of blood T cell repertoires in COVID-19 (dated by TCRdb to 2018 to 2021). Study-wide context: Collaborator samples came from the United States, Italy and Spain and covered acute and convalescent phases of COVID-19. A freely available public database, intended as a resource for researchers studying the immune response to SARS-CoV-2, is where the repertoires were released. Sample metadata almost always included a de-identified subject ID, COVID-19 status, age in years and sex. The dataset comprised deeply sampled blood TCRbeta repertoires from subjects exposed to, actively infected with, or recovered from COVID-19. Where available, HLA class I and class II types were obtained from metadata supplied by the sample provider rather than from assay-based typing. The prospective study material was composed of cDNA or gDNA derived from T cells, B-cell-depleted T cells, or PBMCs. The samples were drawn from two sources: the first 160 participants of the ongoing ImmuneRACE study, and fewer than 1,500 subjects contributed by 6 global collaborators.

TCRbeta CDR3 regions were amplified from genomic DNA using the immunoSEQ Assay, a bias-controlled multiplex PCR. As for the authors' bioinformatics: The number of nucleated cells in each sample was estimated by amplification of reference gene primers within the assay. Sequence reads were collapsed and filtered to measure the absolute abundance of every unique TCRbeta CDR3 rearrangement. Productive Simpson clonality was computed per sample as the square root of Simpson's diversity index over productive rearrangements. The table comes from immuneACCESS by way of TCRdb, which keeps in-frame sequences with V and J called. Part of the clones is missing from these tables; in studies checked, under half for an unresolved V gene and the rest for unknown reasons. From that table come the V and J calls and clone size; the DNA was used to work out D and trimming. This sample has around 150,000 clones in its table, and about 87% of those were observed once. Of the sample, roughly 2.5% falls within the top ten clones.

From its cysteine to its phenylalanine, the CDR3 spans 15 amino acids. CDR3 DNA only is kept here, 45 bases in frame from base 1. Based on the germline V gene, the CDR1 and CDR2 sequences are SGDLS and YYNGEE. The V and J ends are trimmed by 3 bases and 3 bases, leaving 14 bases between them. A word on this clone: There is no known antigen for this receptor. Base qualities were left out, and no much larger clone turns up one base away.

In Seattle, one collaborating source enrolled patients while the infection was active and tracked those patients longitudinally over the course of disease. Collaborating institutions collected whole blood in K2EDTA tubes following their own protocols. For TCRbeta analysis, collaborators shipped samples as frozen whole blood, isolated PBMCs, or DNA extracted from either of those sample types. General conclusions and limits of the study: Clinical and demographic metadata were provided uncurated, with the amount varying by source and participant.

This clonotype originated in a human donor with COVID-19, enrolled during active disease. The donor label of this sample is uncertain. Recombination linked TRBV9 to TRBJ2-3; perhaps TRBD2 is the D gene, with 6 bases matching. Material for sequencing was peripheral blood. The nucleotide sequence reads TGTGCCAGCAGCGCGGGGGTTTTGCGGACAGATACGCAGTATTTT. Translated, this is CASSAGVLRTDTQYF.